A selection of T cell receptor beta chains follows, all from one sample in a study of blood T cell repertoires in COVID-19. Produced via immunoSEQ multiplex PCR; TCRdb's table is partial and in-frame only. The repertoire includes 130,000 to 150,000 clones, approximately 80% of them detected once, and 13% sits in the top ten. The sequenced sample consisted of peripheral blood. All receptors come from a man aged 55 to 70 with active or convalescent COVID-19. The CDR3 runs from the conserved cysteine through the conserved F or W. A D gene is named only where the DNA matches it firmly. Size is stated for part of the rows, as once, few or many counts, or as a class when the clone is expanded.

cdr3_nt: TGTGCCAGCAGCCCCCGACTGACGAACACCGGGGAGCTGTTTTTT
cdr3_aa: CASSPRLTNTGELFF
j_call: TRBJ2-2
clone_size: NA
cdr3_length: 15
v_call: TRBV9
d_call: NA

cdr3_nt: TGTGCCAGCAGCTTTGGACTAGCGGGAGCCGGGGAGCTGTTTTTT
cdr3_aa: CASSFGLAGAGELFF
j_call: TRBJ2-2
clone_size: NA
cdr3_length: 15
v_call: TRBV7-3
d_call: TRBD2

cdr3_nt: TGTGCCAGCAGTTTAGGCCGTTCCTACGAGCAGTACTTC
cdr3_aa: CASSLGRSYEQYF
j_call: TRBJ2-7
clone_size: NA
cdr3_length: 13
v_call: TRBV27
d_call: NA

cdr3_nt: TGTGCCAGCAGCTGGACAGGGAGGGCCCAGCATTTT
cdr3_aa: CASSWTGRAQHF
j_call: TRBJ1-5
clone_size: NA
cdr3_length: 12
v_call: TRBV6-2/TRBV6-3
d_call: TRBD1

cdr3_nt: TGTGCCAGCAGCTTAGGGCGGGGCTCTGGAAACACCATATATTTT
cdr3_aa: CASSLGRGSGNTIYF
j_call: TRBJ1-3
clone_size: NA
cdr3_length: 15
v_call: TRBV7-2
d_call: NA

cdr3_nt: TGTGCCAGTAGTTTCCGGGATCGAACCTACGAGCAGTACTTC
cdr3_aa: CASSFRDRTYEQYF
j_call: TRBJ2-7
clone_size: NA
cdr3_length: 14
v_call: TRBV19
d_call: NA

cdr3_nt: TGTGCCAGCAGCTCCCGACAGGCCAATTCACCCCTCCACTTT
cdr3_aa: CASSSRQANSPLHF
j_call: TRBJ1-6
clone_size: NA
cdr3_length: 14
v_call: TRBV7-8
d_call: NA

cdr3_nt: TGTGCCAGTAGTACTTCCCTAGCTAACTATGGCTACACCTTC
cdr3_aa: CASSTSLANYGYTF
j_call: TRBJ1-2
clone_size: few
cdr3_length: 14
v_call: TRBV19
d_call: NA

cdr3_nt: TGTGCCAGTACGGGACTAGCGGGAGTTCGGAACCAGTTCTTC
cdr3_aa: CASTGLAGVRNQFF
j_call: TRBJ2-1
clone_size: NA
cdr3_length: 14
v_call: TRBV19
d_call: TRBD2

cdr3_nt: TGTGCCAGCAGGGGGACAGGGGGCGCGAACACTGAAGCTTTCTTT
cdr3_aa: CASRGTGGANTEAFF
j_call: TRBJ1-1
clone_size: NA
cdr3_length: 15
v_call: TRBV5-4
d_call: TRBD1

cdr3_nt: TGTGCCAGCAGCCGTCAGGACGGCGGGTTCGAGCAGTACTTC
cdr3_aa: CASSRQDGGFEQYF
j_call: TRBJ2-7
clone_size: NA
cdr3_length: 14
v_call: TRBV3-1/TRBV3-2
d_call: NA

cdr3_nt: TGCAGTGCTAGTGGGGCGGGAGGGGGCCAAGAGACCCAGTACTTC
cdr3_aa: CSASGAGGGQETQYF
j_call: TRBJ2-5
clone_size: once
cdr3_length: 15
v_call: TRBV20-1
d_call: TRBD2

cdr3_nt: TGTGCCAGCTCACCGGCCGGGAATCCTCTCCATGAGCAGTTCTTC
cdr3_aa: CASSPAGNPLHEQFF
j_call: TRBJ2-1
clone_size: NA
cdr3_length: 15
v_call: TRBV18
d_call: NA

cdr3_nt: TGTGCCAGCAGCTCCGACACCGGGGAGCTGTTTTTT
cdr3_aa: CASSSDTGELFF
j_call: TRBJ2-2
clone_size: NA
cdr3_length: 12
v_call: TRBV7-3
d_call: NA

cdr3_nt: TGTGCCAGCAGTGAGGCGACAGGGTCCAATCAGCCCCAGCATTTT
cdr3_aa: CASSEATGSNQPQHF
j_call: TRBJ1-5
clone_size: NA
cdr3_length: 15
v_call: TRBV6-1
d_call: TRBD1

cdr3_nt: TGTGCCATCAGTCCGACAGGTACCCAAGAGACCCAGTACTTC
cdr3_aa: CAISPTGTQETQYF
j_call: TRBJ2-5
clone_size: NA
cdr3_length: 14
v_call: TRBV10-3
d_call: NA

cdr3_nt: TGCAGCGTCTCCGGGACTAACCTGGGGGAGCAGTTCTTC
cdr3_aa: CSVSGTNLGEQFF
j_call: TRBJ2-1
clone_size: NA
cdr3_length: 13
v_call: TRBV29-1
d_call: TRBD2

cdr3_nt: TGTGCCAGCAGTCGACCGGGGGGCACTGAAGCTTTCTTT
cdr3_aa: CASSRPGGTEAFF
j_call: TRBJ1-1
clone_size: NA
cdr3_length: 13
v_call: TRBV28
d_call: NA

cdr3_nt: TGCACCAGCAGCCAAGATGCCAGCGGGAGGGACAATGAGCAGTTCTTC
cdr3_aa: CTSSQDASGRDNEQFF
j_call: TRBJ2-1
clone_size: NA
cdr3_length: 16
v_call: TRBV1
d_call: NA

cdr3_nt: TGTGCCAGCAGCTTCACTCAGGGAAAAGGGGCCGGAAGCTCTGAACCTGGAAACACCATATATTTT
cdr3_aa: CASSFTQGKGAGSSEPGNTIYF
j_call: TRBJ1-3
clone_size: NA
cdr3_length: 22
v_call: TRBV7-3
d_call: NA

cdr3_nt: TGTGCCAGCAGAGAGAGGTGGGGGCAAGGCTCACCCCTCCACTTT
cdr3_aa: CASRERWGQGSPLHF
j_call: TRBJ1-6
clone_size: NA
cdr3_length: 15
v_call: TRBV5-5
d_call: NA

cdr3_nt: TGTGCCAGTAGTATGCCAGGGATCGTTGAGACCCAGTACTTC
cdr3_aa: CASSMPGIVETQYF
j_call: TRBJ2-5
clone_size: NA
cdr3_length: 14
v_call: TRBV19
d_call: NA

cdr3_nt: TGTGCCAGCAGCCCCCGACCAGGACTAGCGGGAGACGAGCAGTACTTC
cdr3_aa: CASSPRPGLAGDEQYF
j_call: TRBJ2-7
clone_size: NA
cdr3_length: 16
v_call: TRBV5-8
d_call: TRBD2

cdr3_nt: TGTGCCAGCAGCTCAGTAGCGGGAGTTGGCACAGATACGCAGTATTTT
cdr3_aa: CASSSVAGVGTDTQYF
j_call: TRBJ2-3
clone_size: once
cdr3_length: 16
v_call: TRBV7-3
d_call: TRBD2

cdr3_nt: TGTGCCAGCAGCTTAACAACAGCGGGAGAGGGGAGCTACAATGAGCAGTTCTTC
cdr3_aa: CASSLTTAGEGSYNEQFF
j_call: TRBJ2-1
clone_size: NA
cdr3_length: 18
v_call: TRBV7-9
d_call: TRBD2

cdr3_nt: TGTGCCAGCAGCTTGCCGCGGGACAGGGAGGCCGAGCAGTACTTC
cdr3_aa: CASSLPRDREAEQYF
j_call: TRBJ2-7
clone_size: NA
cdr3_length: 15
v_call: TRBV7-4
d_call: TRBD1

cdr3_nt: TGTGCCAGCCAAGAGGACAGTTACTATAGCAATCAGCCCCAGCATTTT
cdr3_aa: CASQEDSYYSNQPQHF
j_call: TRBJ1-5
clone_size: NA
cdr3_length: 16
v_call: TRBV19
d_call: NA

cdr3_nt: TGTGCCAGCAGCCAAGGACTAGCGGGAGTCTCCGCCGGGGAGCTGTTTTTT
cdr3_aa: CASSQGLAGVSAGELFF
j_call: TRBJ2-2
clone_size: NA
cdr3_length: 17
v_call: TRBV3-1/TRBV3-2
d_call: TRBD2

cdr3_nt: TGTGCCACCAGTGACGAAATGGGGGACTACTCCTACAATGAGCAGTTCTTC
cdr3_aa: CATSDEMGDYSYNEQFF
j_call: TRBJ2-1
clone_size: NA
cdr3_length: 17
v_call: TRBV24-1
d_call: TRBD2

cdr3_nt: TGTGCCATTCCTCCACGGAGGGTGAACACTGAAGCTTTCTTT
cdr3_aa: CAIPPRRVNTEAFF
j_call: TRBJ1-1
clone_size: NA
cdr3_length: 14
v_call: TRBV21-1
d_call: NA

cdr3_nt: TGCGCCTGGTCCGGGACAGGGCCCTACGAGCAGTACTTC
cdr3_aa: CAWSGTGPYEQYF
j_call: TRBJ2-7
clone_size: NA
cdr3_length: 13
v_call: TRBV23-1
d_call: TRBD1

cdr3_nt: TGTGCCAGCACTTTATACTATAGCAATCAGCCCCAGCATTTT
cdr3_aa: CASTLYYSNQPQHF
j_call: TRBJ1-5
clone_size: few
cdr3_length: 14
v_call: TRBV6-5
d_call: NA

cdr3_nt: TGTGCCATCAGTGAGTCTTTAGCGGGAATAAGCTCCTACAATGAGCAGTTCTTC
cdr3_aa: CAISESLAGISSYNEQFF
j_call: TRBJ2-1
clone_size: NA
cdr3_length: 18
v_call: TRBV10-3
d_call: TRBD2

cdr3_nt: TGTGCCAGCAGTCCGTGGACTAGCGCGAACACCGGGGAGCTGTTTTTT
cdr3_aa: CASSPWTSANTGELFF
j_call: TRBJ2-2
clone_size: NA
cdr3_length: 16
v_call: TRBV27
d_call: TRBD2

cdr3_nt: TGTGCCAGCAGCGCGGTGGAGACTGGGGAAAAACTGTTTTTT
cdr3_aa: CASSAVETGEKLFF
j_call: TRBJ1-4
clone_size: NA
cdr3_length: 14
v_call: TRBV9
d_call: NA

cdr3_nt: TGTGCCAGCAGTGTAGGGCTAGCGGGAGCCACAGATACGCAGTATTTT
cdr3_aa: CASSVGLAGATDTQYF
j_call: TRBJ2-3
clone_size: NA
cdr3_length: 16
v_call: TRBV2
d_call: TRBD2

cdr3_nt: TGTGCCAGCAAGACAGGGCGGGCAGATACGCAGTATTTT
cdr3_aa: CASKTGRADTQYF
j_call: TRBJ2-3
clone_size: once
cdr3_length: 13
v_call: TRBV28
d_call: TRBD1

cdr3_nt: TGTGCCAGCGGTCTAGCGGGAGGGCAAAACGAGCAGTACTTC
cdr3_aa: CASGLAGGQNEQYF
j_call: TRBJ2-7
clone_size: once
cdr3_length: 14
v_call: TRBV2
d_call: TRBD2

cdr3_nt: TGTGCCAGCAGCCAACGTAGCGGGAGTTCCTACGAGCAGTACTTC
cdr3_aa: CASSQRSGSSYEQYF
j_call: TRBJ2-7
clone_size: many
cdr3_length: 15
v_call: TRBV4-2
d_call: TRBD2

cdr3_nt: TGTGCCAGCAGCCCCCGACAGGGGGCCACAGATACGCAGTATTTT
cdr3_aa: CASSPRQGATDTQYF
j_call: TRBJ2-3
clone_size: NA
cdr3_length: 15
v_call: TRBV11-3
d_call: TRBD1

cdr3_nt: TGTGCCAGCAGTTCCAATTTGGCGGGAGAATTCACAGATACGCAGTATTTT
cdr3_aa: CASSSNLAGEFTDTQYF
j_call: TRBJ2-3
clone_size: few
cdr3_length: 17
v_call: TRBV28
d_call: TRBD2